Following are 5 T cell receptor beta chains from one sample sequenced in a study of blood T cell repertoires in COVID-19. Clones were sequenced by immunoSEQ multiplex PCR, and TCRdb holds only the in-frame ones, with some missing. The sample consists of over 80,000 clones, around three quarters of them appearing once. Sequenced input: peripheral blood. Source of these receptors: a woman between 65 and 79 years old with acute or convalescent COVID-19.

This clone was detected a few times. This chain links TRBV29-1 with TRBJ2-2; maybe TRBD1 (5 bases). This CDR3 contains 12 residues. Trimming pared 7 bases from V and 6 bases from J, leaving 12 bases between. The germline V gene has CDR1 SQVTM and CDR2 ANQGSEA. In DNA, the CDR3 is TGCAGCGCCCGGTGGGGCGCCGGGGAGCTGTTTTTT. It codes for CSARWGAGELFF.

The CDR3 region is CSVSLWGPLSEKLFF. The CDR3 nucleotides are TGCAGCGTCTCCTTGTGGGGCCCACTCTCGGAAAAACTGTTTTTT. The chain joins TRBV29-1 to TRBJ1-4; D might be TRBD1 (5 bases). The V end lost 6 bases, the J end lost 8 bases, and 22 bases lay between the germline ends. The CDR3 sequence is 15 residues long. Germline assignment: CDR1 SQVTM and CDR2 ANQGSEA.

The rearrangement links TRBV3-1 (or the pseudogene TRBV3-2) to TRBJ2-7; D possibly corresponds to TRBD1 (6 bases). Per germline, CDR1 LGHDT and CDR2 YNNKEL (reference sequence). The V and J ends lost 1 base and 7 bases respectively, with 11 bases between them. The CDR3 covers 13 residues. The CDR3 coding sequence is TGTGCCAGCAGCCAAGGGGGGCTGAGGGAGCAGTACTTC. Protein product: CASSQGGLREQYF.

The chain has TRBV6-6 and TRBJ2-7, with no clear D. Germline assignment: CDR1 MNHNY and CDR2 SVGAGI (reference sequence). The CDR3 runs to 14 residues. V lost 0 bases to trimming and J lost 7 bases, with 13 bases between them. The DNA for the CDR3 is TGTGCCAGCAGTTACTCGAGGTTAAATGGGGAGCAGTACTTC. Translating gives CASSYSRLNGEQYF.

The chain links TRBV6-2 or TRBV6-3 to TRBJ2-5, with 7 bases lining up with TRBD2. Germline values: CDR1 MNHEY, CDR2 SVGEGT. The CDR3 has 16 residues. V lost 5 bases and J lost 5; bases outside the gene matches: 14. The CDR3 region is CASSTPSFGGGETQYF. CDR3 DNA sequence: TGTGCCAGCAGTACTCCCTCTTTTGGGGGAGGGGAGACCCAGTACTTC.